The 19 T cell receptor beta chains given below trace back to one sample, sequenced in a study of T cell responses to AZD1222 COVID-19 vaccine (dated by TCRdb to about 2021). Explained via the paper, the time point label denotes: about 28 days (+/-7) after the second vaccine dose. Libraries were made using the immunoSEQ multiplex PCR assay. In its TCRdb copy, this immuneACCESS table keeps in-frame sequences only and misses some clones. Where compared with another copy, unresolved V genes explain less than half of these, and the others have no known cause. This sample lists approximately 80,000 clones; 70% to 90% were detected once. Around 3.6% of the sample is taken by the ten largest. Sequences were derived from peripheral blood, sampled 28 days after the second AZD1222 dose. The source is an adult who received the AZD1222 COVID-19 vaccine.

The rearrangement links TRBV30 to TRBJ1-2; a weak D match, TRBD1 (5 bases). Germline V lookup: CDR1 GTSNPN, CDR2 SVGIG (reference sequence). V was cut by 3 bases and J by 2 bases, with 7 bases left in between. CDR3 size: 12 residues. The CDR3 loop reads CAWRPGNYGYTF. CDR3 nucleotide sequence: TGTGCCTGGAGGCCAGGGAACTATGGCTACACCTTC.

The CDR3 is CASSIRLAAALQGDTEAFF. DNA of the CDR3: TGTGCCAGCAGCATACGACTCGCGGCGGCGCTACAGGGGGACACTGAAGCTTTCTTT. V usage is TRBV7-9 and J usage is TRBJ1-1; 8 bases agree with TRBD1. V was clipped by 5 bases and J by 3 bases; unmatched bases: 20. Germline CDR1 and CDR2: SEHNR and FQNEAQ (reference sequence). The CDR3 length is 19 residues. Full variable domain (missing parts from reference TRBV7-9 and TRBJ1-1): DTGVSQNPRHKITKRGQNVTFRCDPISEHNRLYWYRQTLGQGPEFLTYFQNEAQLEKSRLLSDRFSAERPKGSFSTLEIQRTEQGDSAMYLCASSIRLAAALQGDTEAFFGQGTRLTVV.

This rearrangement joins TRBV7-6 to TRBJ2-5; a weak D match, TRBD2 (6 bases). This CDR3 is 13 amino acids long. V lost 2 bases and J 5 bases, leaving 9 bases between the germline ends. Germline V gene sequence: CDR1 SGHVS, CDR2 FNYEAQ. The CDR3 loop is CASSLRRAETQYF. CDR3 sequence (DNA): TGTGCCAGCAGCTTAAGGAGGGCGGAGACCCAGTACTTC. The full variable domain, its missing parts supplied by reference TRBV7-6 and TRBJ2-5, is GAGVSQSPRYKVTKRGQDVALRCDPISGHVSLYWYRQALGQGPEFLTYFNYEAQQDKSGLPNDRFSAERPEGSISTLTIQRTEQRDSAMYRCASSLRRAETQYFGPGTRLLVL.

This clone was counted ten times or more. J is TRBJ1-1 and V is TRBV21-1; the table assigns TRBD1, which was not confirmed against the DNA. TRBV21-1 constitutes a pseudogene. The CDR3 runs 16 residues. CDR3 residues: CASRTRTGGGKTEAFF. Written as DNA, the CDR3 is TGTGCCAGCAGGACTCGAACTGGAGGGGGCAAAACTGAAGCTTTCTTT.

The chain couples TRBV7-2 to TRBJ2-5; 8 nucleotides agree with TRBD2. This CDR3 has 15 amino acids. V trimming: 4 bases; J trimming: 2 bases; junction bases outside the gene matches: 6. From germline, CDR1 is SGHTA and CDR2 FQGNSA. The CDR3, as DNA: TGTGCCAGCAGCTCGGGACTAGGAGGGCAAGAGACCCAGTACTTC. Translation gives CASSSGLGGQETQYF. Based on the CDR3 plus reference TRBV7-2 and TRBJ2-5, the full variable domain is GAGVSQSPSNKVTEKGKDVELRCDPISGHTALYWYRQSLGQGLEFLIYFQGNSAPDKSGLPSDRFSAERTGGSVSTLTIQRTQQEDSAVYLCASSSGLGGQETQYFGPGTRLLVL.

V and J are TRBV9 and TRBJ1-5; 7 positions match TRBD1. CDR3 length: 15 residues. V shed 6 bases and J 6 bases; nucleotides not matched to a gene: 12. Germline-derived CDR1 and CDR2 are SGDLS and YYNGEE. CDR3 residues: CASTLTGDRGQPQHF. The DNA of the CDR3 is TGTGCCAGCACCCTAACAGGGGATCGGGGTCAGCCCCAGCATTTT.

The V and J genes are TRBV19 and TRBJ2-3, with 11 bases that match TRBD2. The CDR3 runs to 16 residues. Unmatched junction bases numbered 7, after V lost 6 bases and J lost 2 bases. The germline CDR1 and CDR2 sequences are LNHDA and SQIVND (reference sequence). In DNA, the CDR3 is TGTGCCAGTAGCCCTGCGGGACTAGCGGACACAGATACGCAGTATTTT. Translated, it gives CASSPAGLADTDTQYF.

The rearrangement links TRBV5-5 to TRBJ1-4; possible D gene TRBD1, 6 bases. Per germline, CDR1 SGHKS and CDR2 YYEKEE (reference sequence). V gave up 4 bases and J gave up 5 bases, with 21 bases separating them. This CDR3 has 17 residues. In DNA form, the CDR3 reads TGTGCCAGCAGCCCGGGGGCCTCGACGGCACAAAATGAAAAACTGTTTTTT. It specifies CASSPGASTAQNEKLFF.

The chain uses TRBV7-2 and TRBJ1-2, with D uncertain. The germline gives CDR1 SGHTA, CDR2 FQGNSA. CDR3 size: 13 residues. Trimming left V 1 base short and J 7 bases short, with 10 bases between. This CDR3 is CASSLGLVGGYTF. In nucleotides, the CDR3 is TGTGCCAGCAGCTTAGGGTTAGTGGGTGGCTACACCTTC.

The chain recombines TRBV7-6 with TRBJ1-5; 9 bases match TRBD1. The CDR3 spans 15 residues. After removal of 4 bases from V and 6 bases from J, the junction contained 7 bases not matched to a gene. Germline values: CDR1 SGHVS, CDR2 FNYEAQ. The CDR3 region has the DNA TGTGCCAGCAGCTCCGGACAGGGGATTTTTCAGCCCCAGCATTTT. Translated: CASSSGQGIFQPQHF. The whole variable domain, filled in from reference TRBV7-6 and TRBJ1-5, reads GAGVSQSPRYKVTKRGQDVALRCDPISGHVSLYWYRQALGQGPEFLTYFNYEAQQDKSGLPNDRFSAERPEGSISTLTIQRTEQRDSAMYRCASSSGQGIFQPQHFGDGTRLSIL.

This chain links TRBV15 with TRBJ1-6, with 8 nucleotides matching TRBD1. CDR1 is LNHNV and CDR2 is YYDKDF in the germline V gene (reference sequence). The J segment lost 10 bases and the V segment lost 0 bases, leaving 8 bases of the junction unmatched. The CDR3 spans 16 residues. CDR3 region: CATSRDYGQGLSPLHF. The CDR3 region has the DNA TGTGCCACCAGCAGAGATTATGGACAGGGACTCTCACCCCTCCACTTT.

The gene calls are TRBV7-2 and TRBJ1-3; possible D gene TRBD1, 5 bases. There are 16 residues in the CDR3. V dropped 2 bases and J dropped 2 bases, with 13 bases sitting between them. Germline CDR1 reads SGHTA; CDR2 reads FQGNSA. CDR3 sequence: CASSLRAGGAGNTIYF. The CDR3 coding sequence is TGTGCCAGCAGCTTACGTGCTGGAGGGGCTGGAAACACCATATATTTT.

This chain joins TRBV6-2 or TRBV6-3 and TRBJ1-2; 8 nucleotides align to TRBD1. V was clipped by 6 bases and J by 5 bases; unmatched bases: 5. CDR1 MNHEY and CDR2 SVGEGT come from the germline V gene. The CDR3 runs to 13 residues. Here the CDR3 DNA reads TGTGCCAGCAGCCGCCGGACAGGGTATGGCTACACCTTC. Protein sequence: CASSRRTGYGYTF.

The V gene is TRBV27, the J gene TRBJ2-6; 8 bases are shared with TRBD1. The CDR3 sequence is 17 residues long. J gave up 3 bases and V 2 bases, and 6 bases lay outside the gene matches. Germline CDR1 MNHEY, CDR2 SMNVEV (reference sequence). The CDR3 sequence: CASSLLDREYGANVLTF. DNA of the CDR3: TGTGCCAGCAGTTTACTGGACAGGGAATATGGGGCCAACGTCCTGACTTTC.

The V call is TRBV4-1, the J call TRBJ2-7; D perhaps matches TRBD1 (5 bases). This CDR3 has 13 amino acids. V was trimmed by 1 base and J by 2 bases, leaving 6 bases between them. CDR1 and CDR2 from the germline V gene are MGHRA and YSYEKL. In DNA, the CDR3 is TGCGCCAGCAGCCAAGTGACAGCCTACGAGCAGTACTTC. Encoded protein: CASSQVTAYEQYF.

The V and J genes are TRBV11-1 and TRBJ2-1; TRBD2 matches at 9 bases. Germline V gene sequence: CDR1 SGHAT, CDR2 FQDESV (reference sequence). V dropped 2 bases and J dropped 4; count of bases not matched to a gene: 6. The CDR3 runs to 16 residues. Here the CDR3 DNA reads TGTGCCAGCAGCTTACTAAGTAGCGGGGGATACAATGAGCAGTTCTTC. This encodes CASSLLSSGGYNEQFF.

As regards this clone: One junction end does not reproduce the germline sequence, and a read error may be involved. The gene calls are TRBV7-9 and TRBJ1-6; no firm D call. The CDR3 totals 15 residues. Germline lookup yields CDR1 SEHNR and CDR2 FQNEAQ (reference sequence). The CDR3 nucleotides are TGTGCCAGCAGCTTAGGGAGGACCGATAAGTCACCCCTCCACTTT. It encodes CASSLGRTDKSPLHF.

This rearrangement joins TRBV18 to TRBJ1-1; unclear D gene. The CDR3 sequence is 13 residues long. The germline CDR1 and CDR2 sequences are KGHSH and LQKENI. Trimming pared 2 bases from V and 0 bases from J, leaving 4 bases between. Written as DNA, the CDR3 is TGTGCCAGCTCACCAACCGTGAACACTGAAGCTTTCTTT. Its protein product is CASSPTVNTEAFF.

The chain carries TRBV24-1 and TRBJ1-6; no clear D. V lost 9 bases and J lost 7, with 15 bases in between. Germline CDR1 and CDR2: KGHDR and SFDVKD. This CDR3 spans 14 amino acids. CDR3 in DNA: TGTGCCACCCCCCTCGCAGTCTTCAATTCACCCCTCCACTTT. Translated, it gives CATPLAVFNSPLHF.